A selection of T cell receptor beta chains follows, all from one sample in a study of glioma-infiltrating T cells after dendritic cell vaccination. Profiling relied on immunoSEQ multiplex PCR, and the TCRdb table lists in-frame clones only, not all of them. The sample yields about 65,000 clones, around 86% seen once. The sequencing here drew on blood, taken after dendritic cell vaccination. All receptors derive from a human donor with glioblastoma. Each CDR3 is given with its conserved first and last residue. Each record gives: V gene, clone size, J gene, D gene, CDR3 DNA, CDR3 protein. The D gene is left open where the match is weak. Not every row has a clone size; where given, it reads once, few, many or a size class.

v_gene: TRBV11-2
abundance: once
j_gene: TRBJ2-3
d_gene: .
CDR3nt: TGTGCCAGCAGCTTAGGAGATAGCACAGATACGCAGTATTTT
CDR3aa: CASSLGDSTDTQYF

v_gene: TRBV4-2
abundance: .
j_gene: TRBJ2-2
d_gene: TRBD2
CDR3nt: TGTGCCAGCAGCCAAGATCGGGGCGGGAGAGGCACCGGGGAGCTGTTTTTT
CDR3aa: CASSQDRGGRGTGELFF

v_gene: TRBV5-8
abundance: once
j_gene: TRBJ1-1
d_gene: .
CDR3nt: TGTGCCAGCAGCTGGGGCTTGGGGACTGAAGCTTTCTTT
CDR3aa: CASSWGLGTEAFF

v_gene: TRBV6-6
abundance: .
j_gene: TRBJ1-5
d_gene: .
CDR3nt: TGTGCCAGCAGGCGATCGGAGGGCCGCAATCAGCCCCAGCATTTT
CDR3aa: CASRRSEGRNQPQHF

v_gene: TRBV30
abundance: .
j_gene: TRBJ2-7
d_gene: TRBD1
CDR3nt: TGTGCCTGGAGTGCCCTCGGACAGGCTTCCTACGAGCAGTACTTC
CDR3aa: CAWSALGQASYEQYF

v_gene: TRBV10-1
abundance: .
j_gene: TRBJ1-2
d_gene: .
CDR3nt: TGCGCCAGCAGTGAAACAGGGCAGACCGATGGCTACACCTTC
CDR3aa: CASSETGQTDGYTF

v_gene: TRBV6-5
abundance: .
j_gene: TRBJ2-1
d_gene: TRBD2
CDR3nt: TGTGCCAGCAGTTCCGTGACTAGCGGGTCCTACAATGAGCAGTTCTTC
CDR3aa: CASSSVTSGSYNEQFF

v_gene: TRBV11-2
abundance: .
j_gene: TRBJ2-7
d_gene: TRBD1
CDR3nt: TGTGCCAGCAGCGAACGGACAGGGGCCCACGAGCAGTACTTC
CDR3aa: CASSERTGAHEQYF

v_gene: TRBV7-2
abundance: .
j_gene: TRBJ2-2
d_gene: TRBD2
CDR3nt: TGTGCCAGCAGCTGGGGACTATACACCGGGGAGCTGTTTTTT
CDR3aa: CASSWGLYTGELFF

v_gene: TRBV10-1
abundance: .
j_gene: TRBJ1-5
d_gene: TRBD1
CDR3nt: TGCGCCAGCCTCCTCCCTCCCGGGACAGGGGCTACCGATAGCAATCAGCCCCAGCATTTT
CDR3aa: CASLLPPGTGATDSNQPQHF

v_gene: TRBV19
abundance: once
j_gene: TRBJ1-1
d_gene: TRBD1
CDR3nt: TGTGCCAGTAAGGGACAGGGCACTGAAGCTTTCTTT
CDR3aa: CASKGQGTEAFF

v_gene: TRBV18
abundance: .
j_gene: TRBJ2-1
d_gene: TRBD2
CDR3nt: TGTGCCAGCTCCCCGAGACTAGCGGGAAAGGGGGAGCAGTTCTTC
CDR3aa: CASSPRLAGKGEQFF

v_gene: TRBV30
abundance: .
j_gene: TRBJ1-1
d_gene: TRBD1
CDR3nt: TGTGCCTGGAGGGTCCCTTCTCCTGTTTCCCCGGGACAGCCGAACACTGAAGCTTTCTTT
CDR3aa: CAWRVPSPVSPGQPNTEAFF

v_gene: TRBV5-1
abundance: .
j_gene: TRBJ2-1
d_gene: TRBD2
CDR3nt: TGCGCCAGCAGCCCCGGACTAGCGGAGCAGTTCTTC
CDR3aa: CASSPGLAEQFF

v_gene: TRBV4-1
abundance: .
j_gene: TRBJ1-1
d_gene: .
CDR3nt: TGCGCCAGCAGCCTCCCGACAGCGAACACTGAAGCTTTCTTT
CDR3aa: CASSLPTANTEAFF

v_gene: TRBV30
abundance: .
j_gene: TRBJ2-1
d_gene: .
CDR3nt: TGTGCCTGGACAGGGGACCCCTACAATGAGCAGTTCTTC
CDR3aa: CAWTGDPYNEQFF

v_gene: TRBV2
abundance: .
j_gene: TRBJ2-3
d_gene: .
CDR3nt: TGTGCCAGCAGTGCCGCGACTAGCACAGATACGCAGTATTTT
CDR3aa: CASSAATSTDTQYF

v_gene: TRBV5-4
abundance: few
j_gene: TRBJ2-7
d_gene: .
CDR3nt: TGTGCCAGCAGCCCCGACAGCTACTACGAGCAGTACTTC
CDR3aa: CASSPDSYYEQYF

v_gene: TRBV30
abundance: .
j_gene: TRBJ2-1
d_gene: TRBD2
CDR3nt: TGTGCCTGGAGTGCCAAGCGGGGGGGTTCCTACAATGAGCAGTTCTTC
CDR3aa: CAWSAKRGGSYNEQFF

v_gene: TRBV19
abundance: .
j_gene: TRBJ2-7
d_gene: .
CDR3nt: TGTGCCAGTAGTATAGTTGGAGGGAACGAGCAGTACTTC
CDR3aa: CASSIVGGNEQYF

v_gene: TRBV9
abundance: .
j_gene: TRBJ2-5
d_gene: TRBD1
CDR3nt: TGTGCCAGCAGCGTAGGACAGGGCGGCGAGACCCAGTACTTC
CDR3aa: CASSVGQGGETQYF

v_gene: TRBV7-2
abundance: .
j_gene: TRBJ2-7
d_gene: .
CDR3nt: TGTGCCAGCAGCTCCAACCCAGGGCCCTACGAGCAGTACTTC
CDR3aa: CASSSNPGPYEQYF

v_gene: TRBV7-3
abundance: .
j_gene: TRBJ1-3
d_gene: .
CDR3nt: TGTGCCAGCAGCTCTTCGGGTGGAAACACCATATATTTT
CDR3aa: CASSSSGGNTIYF

v_gene: TRBV4-3
abundance: .
j_gene: TRBJ1-5
d_gene: .
CDR3nt: TGCGCCAGCAGCCAAGACAGGGGAAGGAACCAGCCCCAGCATTTT
CDR3aa: CASSQDRGRNQPQHF

v_gene: TRBV7-2
abundance: .
j_gene: TRBJ1-1
d_gene: .
CDR3nt: TGTGCCAGCAGCTTAGTACAGGGTAATGAAGCTTTCTTT
CDR3aa: CASSLVQGNEAFF

v_gene: TRBV7-2
abundance: .
j_gene: TRBJ1-1
d_gene: .
CDR3nt: TGTGCCAGCAGCTTAGCGCGTTCAAGGGGGGGCACTGAAGCTTTCTTT
CDR3aa: CASSLARSRGGTEAFF

v_gene: TRBV18
abundance: .
j_gene: TRBJ1-5
d_gene: .
CDR3nt: TGTGCCAGCTCACCCGTGCAGTATAGCAATCAGCCCCAGCATTTT
CDR3aa: CASSPVQYSNQPQHF

v_gene: TRBV6-5
abundance: .
j_gene: TRBJ2-6
d_gene: .
CDR3nt: TGTGCCAGCAGTCCGAGGGTTTCTCGGGCCAACGTCCTGACTTTC
CDR3aa: CASSPRVSRANVLTF

v_gene: TRBV4-1
abundance: .
j_gene: TRBJ1-4
d_gene: .
CDR3nt: TGCGCCAGCAGCCCACGGGACTACCAGCTTGAAAAACTGTTTTTT
CDR3aa: CASSPRDYQLEKLFF

v_gene: TRBV5-1
abundance: .
j_gene: TRBJ1-6
d_gene: TRBD1
CDR3nt: TGCGCCAGCAGCTCCGGGACAGGGGAATATAATTCACCCCTCCACTTT
CDR3aa: CASSSGTGEYNSPLHF

v_gene: TRBV7-2
abundance: .
j_gene: TRBJ2-3
d_gene: TRBD1
CDR3nt: TGTGCCAGCAGCTTAGCGACGGACAGGGGCACAGATACGCAGTATTTT
CDR3aa: CASSLATDRGTDTQYF

v_gene: TRBV2
abundance: .
j_gene: TRBJ1-1
d_gene: TRBD1
CDR3nt: TGTGCCAGCAGACAGGGGGCCGTAGGAGCTTTCTTT
CDR3aa: CASRQGAVGAFF

v_gene: TRBV2
abundance: .
j_gene: TRBJ1-3
d_gene: .
CDR3nt: TGTGCCAGCGTCCTCGGGGGCTCTGGAAACACCATATATTTT
CDR3aa: CASVLGGSGNTIYF

v_gene: TRBV4-1
abundance: .
j_gene: TRBJ2-1
d_gene: TRBD1
CDR3nt: TGCGCCAGCAGCCAAGATTGGGACAGGTTGCCCTACAATGAGCAGTTCTTC
CDR3aa: CASSQDWDRLPYNEQFF

v_gene: TRBV10-3
abundance: .
j_gene: TRBJ1-2
d_gene: .
CDR3nt: TGTGCCATCAGTGAGTCCTCGGGGGACGGGGGCTACACCTTC
CDR3aa: CAISESSGDGGYTF

v_gene: TRBV6-5
abundance: .
j_gene: TRBJ2-5
d_gene: TRBD1
CDR3nt: TGTGCCAGCAGTCTCACCGGACAGGGTCCAGAGACCCAGTACTTC
CDR3aa: CASSLTGQGPETQYF

v_gene: TRBV19
abundance: .
j_gene: TRBJ1-2
d_gene: TRBD1
CDR3nt: TGTGCCAGTAGTATAGACGGGACAGTCTATGGCTACACCTTC
CDR3aa: CASSIDGTVYGYTF

v_gene: TRBV6-4
abundance: .
j_gene: TRBJ2-1
d_gene: .
CDR3nt: TGTGCCAGCAGTGCGGGTAATGAGCAGTTCTTC
CDR3aa: CASSAGNEQFF

v_gene: TRBV30
abundance: .
j_gene: TRBJ1-2
d_gene: TRBD1
CDR3nt: TGTGCCTGGAGAACGACAGGGCGCGGCTATGGCTACACCTTC
CDR3aa: CAWRTTGRGYGYTF

v_gene: TRBV7-2
abundance: .
j_gene: TRBJ2-6
d_gene: .
CDR3nt: TGTGCCAGCAGCTTTCGGGGTCCTGGGGCCAACGTCCTGACTTTC
CDR3aa: CASSFRGPGANVLTF

v_gene: TRBV4-3
abundance: .
j_gene: TRBJ1-1
d_gene: TRBD1
CDR3nt: TGCGCCAGCACTCAACAGGGGGCGAGGACTGAAGCTTTCTTT
CDR3aa: CASTQQGARTEAFF

v_gene: TRBV10-3
abundance: once
j_gene: TRBJ1-2
d_gene: TRBD1
CDR3nt: TGTGCCATCAGTGACCCGGGACAGGGAGCTAACTATGGCTACACCTTC
CDR3aa: CAISDPGQGANYGYTF

v_gene: TRBV27
abundance: .
j_gene: TRBJ1-1
d_gene: .
CDR3nt: TGTGCCAGCAGTGAAAGAGGGACTGAAGCTTTCTTT
CDR3aa: CASSERGTEAFF

v_gene: TRBV29-1
abundance: .
j_gene: TRBJ1-3
d_gene: .
CDR3nt: TGCAGCATCGTACCGACAGCGAACTCTGGAAACACCATATATTTT
CDR3aa: CSIVPTANSGNTIYF

v_gene: TRBV19
abundance: .
j_gene: TRBJ2-7
d_gene: TRBD1
CDR3nt: TGTGCCAGTAGTACCGGGACAGGGGGCGAGCAGTACTTC
CDR3aa: CASSTGTGGEQYF

v_gene: TRBV19
abundance: .
j_gene: TRBJ2-2
d_gene: .
CDR3nt: TGTGCCAGTAGATTACAGGCCCGATCGAGCACCGGGGAGCTGTTTTTT
CDR3aa: CASRLQARSSTGELFF

v_gene: TRBV5-1
abundance: .
j_gene: TRBJ2-5
d_gene: .
CDR3nt: TGCGCCAGCAGCTTGATACCCGTCCGGGCCGGAGGAGAGACCCAGTACTTC
CDR3aa: CASSLIPVRAGGETQYF

v_gene: TRBV11-2
abundance: .
j_gene: TRBJ1-1
d_gene: TRBD1
CDR3nt: TGTGCCAGCAGCCCAAGGGGGCTAGGCACTGAAGCTTTCTTT
CDR3aa: CASSPRGLGTEAFF

v_gene: TRBV10-3
abundance: .
j_gene: TRBJ2-2
d_gene: TRBD2
CDR3nt: TGTGCCTCACACTCTAGCGGGGCGAACACCGGGGAGCTGTTTTTT
CDR3aa: CASHSSGANTGELFF

v_gene: TRBV6-5
abundance: .
j_gene: TRBJ2-1
d_gene: .
CDR3nt: TGTGCCAGCAGTTACGACAGGTACTCCTACAATGAGCAGTTCTTC
CDR3aa: CASSYDRYSYNEQFF

v_gene: TRBV18
abundance: .
j_gene: TRBJ1-2
d_gene: .
CDR3nt: TGTGCCAGCTCACCGGGTCGTCCGGGGGATGGCTACACCTTC
CDR3aa: CASSPGRPGDGYTF

v_gene: TRBV13
abundance: .
j_gene: TRBJ1-6
d_gene: .
CDR3nt: TGTGCCAGCAGCTTAGGGCGGTTTAATTCACCCCTCCACTTT
CDR3aa: CASSLGRFNSPLHF

v_gene: TRBV19
abundance: few
j_gene: TRBJ1-4
d_gene: .
CDR3nt: TGTGCCAGTCATGGGGGCGGCACAACTAATGAAAAACTGTTTTTT
CDR3aa: CASHGGGTTNEKLFF

v_gene: TRBV10-3
abundance: .
j_gene: TRBJ2-5
d_gene: .
CDR3nt: TGTGCCATCAGCGGGGCGGGGGCCGAAGAGACCCAGTACTTC
CDR3aa: CAISGAGAEETQYF

v_gene: TRBV11-2
abundance: .
j_gene: TRBJ1-2
d_gene: TRBD1
CDR3nt: TGTGCCAGCAGCTTAGAGGGGACAGACTATGGCTACACCTTC
CDR3aa: CASSLEGTDYGYTF

v_gene: TRBV10-3
abundance: .
j_gene: TRBJ1-1
d_gene: .
CDR3nt: TGTGCCACCCATGGGACTGTTGGAACTGAAGCTTTCTTT
CDR3aa: CATHGTVGTEAFF

v_gene: TRBV7-2
abundance: .
j_gene: TRBJ2-2
d_gene: TRBD2
CDR3nt: TGTGCCAGCAGCTTTTCCTATGGGAGGGACACCGGGGAGCTGTTTTTT
CDR3aa: CASSFSYGRDTGELFF

v_gene: TRBV7-9
abundance: .
j_gene: TRBJ1-5
d_gene: .
CDR3nt: TGTGCCAGCAGCCTTACGGGGCCAGGGGCCCTACGTAGCAATCAGCCCCAGCATTTT
CDR3aa: CASSLTGPGALRSNQPQHF

v_gene: TRBV9
abundance: .
j_gene: TRBJ1-1
d_gene: .
CDR3nt: TGTGCCAGCAGCGTAGGTGCCAGGGCGATGAACACTGAAGCTTTCTTT
CDR3aa: CASSVGARAMNTEAFF

v_gene: TRBV5-1
abundance: .
j_gene: TRBJ1-5
d_gene: .
CDR3nt: TGCGCCAGCAGCGAGGGTGAGAGCAATCAGCCCCAGCATTTT
CDR3aa: CASSEGESNQPQHF